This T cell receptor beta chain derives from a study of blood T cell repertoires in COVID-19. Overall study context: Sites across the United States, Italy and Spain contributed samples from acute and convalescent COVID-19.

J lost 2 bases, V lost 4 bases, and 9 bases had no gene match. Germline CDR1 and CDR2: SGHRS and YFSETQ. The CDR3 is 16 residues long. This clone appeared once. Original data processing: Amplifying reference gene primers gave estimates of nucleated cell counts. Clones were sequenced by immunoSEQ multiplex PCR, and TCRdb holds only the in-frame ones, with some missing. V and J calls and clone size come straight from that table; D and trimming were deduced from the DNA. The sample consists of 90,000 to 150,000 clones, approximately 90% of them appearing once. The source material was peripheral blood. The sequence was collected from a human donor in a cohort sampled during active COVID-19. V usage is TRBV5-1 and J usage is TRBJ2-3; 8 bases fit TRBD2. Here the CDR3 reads CASSGAGRAYTDTQYF. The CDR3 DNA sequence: TGCGCCAGCAGCGGAGCCGGGAGGGCCTACACAGATACGCAGTATTTT.